This section outlines one T cell receptor beta chain sequence together with its context. The data derive from a study of blood T cell repertoires in COVID-19. In terms of age and location, participants ranged from about 18 to 95 years and lived in approximately 26 US areas. As originally analysed: From reference gene primer amplification, estimates of nucleated cell counts were derived. TCRdb's copy holds only in-frame clones and misses some; the assay was immunoSEQ multiplex PCR. Clonal size and the V and J genes are those of that table, whereas D and trimming came from the DNA. The sample lists 300,000 to 500,000 clones, approximately 88% occurring once. J gave up 11 bases and V 3 bases, and 9 bases lay outside the gene matches. This CDR3 region has 14 residues. Germline loops: CDR1 SGHTS, CDR2 YDEGEE.

The genes are TRBV5-8 and TRBJ1-1, with TRBD1 matching 11 bases. Sequences were obtained from PBMCs or T cells enriched from blood (not recorded which). The receptor's source is a woman aged 30 to 39 with acute COVID-19. In DNA, the CDR3 is TGTGCCAGCAGCTCCGGCAATCGGGACAGGGGGGCTTTCTTT. Its protein product is CASSSGNRDRGAFF.